The 24 T cell receptor beta chains below were found in one sample sequenced in a study of regulatory T cells in long-lasting Graves disease. Sample time point: newly diagnosed GD, antithyroid drugs for less than 3 months. With RNA extracted from PBMCs as input, the TCR library was made. Sequencing libraries for TCR beta were prepared with iRepertoire HTBI primers and Arm-PCR of CDR3 regions. TCRdb itself ran the multiplex PCR reads through MiXCR, one entry per CDR3 protein. The table has under 500,000 distinct CDR3 sequences, about 16% seen once. This same sample was also taken into another study, of T cells in Graves' hyperthyroidism and ophthalmopathy.

The input for sequencing was peripheral blood mononuclear cells (PBMCs), taken at new diagnosis, from a patient treated with antithyroid drugs. The receptors originated from a woman in her 30s with Graves disease.

Details on this clonotype: This may be a read error, as it is one base from a much larger clone. The chain carries TRBV7-9 and TRBJ2-5, with TRBD2 as a possible D gene (5 bases). In germline, CDR1 is SEHNR, CDR2 FQNEAQ (reference sequence). The CDR3 runs to 16 residues. V dropped 4 bases and J dropped 2 bases, with 17 bases sitting between them. CDR3 nucleotides: TGTGCCAGCAGCTCCGGTCCTGGCGGCGGGCAAGAGACCCAGTACTTC. Protein: CASSSGPGGGQETQYF.

Many counts were recorded for this clonotype. The V gene is TRBV6-1, the J gene TRBJ2-5; D possibly corresponds to TRBD1 (6 bases). Trimming removed 3 bases from V and 1 base from J, with 12 bases in between. Germline V gives CDR1 MNHNS, CDR2 SASEGT. The CDR3 sequence is 15 residues long. The CDR3 bases are TGTGCCAGCAGTGATCCGGGACAACTCCAAGAGACCCAGTACTTC. This codes for CASSDPGQLQETQYF.

This clonotype has more than one count but fewer than ten. The J gene is TRBJ1-6, the V gene TRBV28; D is possibly TRBD1 (5 bases). There are 14 residues in the CDR3. Trimming removed 5 bases from V and 7 bases from J, with 12 bases in between. CDR1 is MDHEN, CDR2 SYDVKM, per germline. In DNA form, the CDR3 reads TGTGCCAGCAGTCAAGGGGTTGGAAATTCACCCCTCCACTTT. This translates into CASSQGVGNSPLHF.

Only a few counts were recorded for this clonotype. The chain joins TRBV29-1 to TRBJ2-7; TRBD2 is a possible D gene (5 bases). The CDR3 contains 11 residues. The V and J ends lost 4 bases and 4 bases respectively, with 8 bases between them. Germline V lookup: CDR1 SQVTM, CDR2 ANQGSEA. The DNA of the CDR3 is TGCAGCGTTGTCGGGAAGTACGAGCAGTACTTC. It is translated as CSVVGKYEQYF.

The chain couples TRBV19 to TRBJ1-2; TRBD1 aligns across 10 bases. CDR1 is LNHDA and CDR2 is SQIVND in the germline V gene (reference sequence). This CDR3 contains 13 residues. J gave up 10 bases and V 5 bases, and 7 bases lay outside the gene matches. This chain's CDR3 is CASSPPGTGDYTF. The CDR3 DNA reads TGTGCCAGTAGTCCTCCCGGGACAGGGGACTACACCTTC.

This clonotype has ten or more counts. V gene TRBV27 combines with J gene TRBJ2-5; 9 bases agree with TRBD2. This CDR3 is built from 19 residues. The germline CDR1 and CDR2 sequences are MNHEY and SMNVEV (reference sequence). The J segment lost 4 bases and the V segment lost 4 bases, leaving 19 bases of the junction unmatched. CDR3 sequence (DNA): TGTGCCAGCAGTTCGAGCCCCTACAGCGGGAGGTTGAGTAGAGAGACCCAGTACTTC. Encoded protein: CASSSSPYSGRLSRETQYF.

Points on this clonotype: A much larger clone is a single base away; this may be a read error. The chain is built from TRBV11-2 and TRBJ2-1; D gene uncertain. The CDR3 is 13 residues long. CDR1 is SGHAT, CDR2 FQNNGV, per germline. The V and J ends lost 0 bases and 10 bases respectively, with 10 bases between them. This CDR3 reads CASSLELLREQFF. Written as DNA, the CDR3 is TGTGCCAGCAGCTTAGAGCTCCTTAGGGAGCAGTTCTTC. The full variable domain, in which reference TRBV11-2 and TRBJ2-1 provide the parts outside the CDR3, is EAGVAQSPRYKIIEKRQSVAFWCNPISGHATLYWYQQILGQGPKLLIQFQNNGVVDDSQLPKDRFSAERLKGVDSTLKIQPAKLEDSAVYLCASSLELLREQFFGPGTRLTVL.

This clonotype was seen at least ten times. V usage is TRBV28 and J usage is TRBJ2-1; 16 bases align to TRBD2. Germline trimming cut 6 bases from V and 6 bases from J; bases unmatched to any gene: 8. This CDR3 comprises 17 residues. CDR1 MDHEN and CDR2 SYDVKM come from the germline V gene. The CDR3: CASRTGTSGRAGNEQFF. For the CDR3, the DNA is TGTGCCAGCAGAACAGGGACTAGCGGGAGGGCCGGCAATGAGCAGTTCTTC.

The chain joins TRBV25-1 to TRBJ1-5; 8 bases are a match to TRBD1. J was trimmed by 2 bases and V by 2 bases; bases with no gene match: 2. Germline V gene sequence: CDR1 MGHDK, CDR2 SYGVNS. CDR3 size: 15 residues. The CDR3 DNA reads as TGTGCCAGCAGTGAACAGGGGGCGGGCAATCAGCCCCAGCATTTT. Amino acids: CASSEQGAGNQPQHF.

This clonotype was recorded many times. The V call is TRBV4-1, the J call TRBJ2-1; D gene ambiguous. V was shortened by 1 base and J by 4 bases, with 8 bases between the two germline ends. CDR1 is MGHRA, CDR2 YSYEKL, per germline. CDR3 length: 14 amino acids. CDR3 in amino acids: CASSQADSYNEQFF. CDR3 in DNA: TGCGCCAGCAGCCAAGCAGACTCTTACAATGAGCAGTTCTTC.

The table lists this clonotype with many counts. V and J are TRBV6-5 and TRBJ1-1; no firm D call. V gave up 0 bases and J gave up 3 bases, with 14 bases separating them. Germline CDR1 MNHEY, CDR2 SVGAGI. There are 16 residues in the CDR3. CDR3 in amino acids: CASSYSGRRRDTEAFF. In nucleotides, the CDR3 is TGTGCCAGCAGTTACTCGGGCAGGCGGCGGGACACTGAAGCTTTCTTT.

In its sample, this clonotype was seen many times. The chain combines TRBV6-1 with TRBJ1-1; D not certain. The CDR3 has 14 amino acids. Trimming took off 8 bases at V and 0 bases at J, with 13 bases between the two ends. The germline CDR1 and CDR2 sequences are MNHNS and SASEGT. CDR3 DNA: TGTGCCAGCGCGTCCGTGACTGTGAACACTGAAGCTTTCTTT. It is translated as CASASVTVNTEAFF.

This clonotype was counted many times. The J gene is TRBJ2-2, the V gene TRBV7-2; D perhaps matches TRBD1 (8 bases). The ends were cut back, 0 bases at V and 6 bases at J, with 23 bases in the middle. Per the germline V gene, CDR1 is SGHTA and CDR2 is FQGNSA. The CDR3 is 19 amino acids. The CDR3 reads CASSLARILTGEGSGELFF. Written as DNA, the CDR3 is TGTGCCAGCAGCTTAGCCAGGATCCTGACAGGGGAGGGTTCCGGGGAGCTGTTTTTT.

This clonotype was found many times. The DNA for the CDR3 is TGTGCCAGCAGTACCAGGGGGGAGCAGTACTTC. Translation: CASSTRGEQYF. V and J are TRBV3-1 and TRBJ2-7; 7 bases align to TRBD1. The CDR3 contains 11 residues. The trim removed 6 bases at V and 7 bases at J, leaving 3 bases unmatched. In germline, CDR1 is LGHDT, CDR2 YNNKEL (reference sequence).

The sample holds a few counts of this clonotype. The chain employs TRBV6-5 and TRBJ2-2, with TRBD2 as a possible D gene (5 bases). CDR3 length equals 16 residues. V gave up 3 bases and J gave up 2 bases, with 13 bases separating them. Germline V lookup: CDR1 MNHEY, CDR2 SVGAGI. The CDR3 protein is CASSYGLGLNTGELFF. CDR3 nucleotides: TGTGCCAGCAGTTATGGACTCGGACTCAACACCGGGGAGCTGTTTTTT.

This clonotype was picked up many times. This sequence joins TRBV11-1 and TRBJ2-7; D is unresolved. Germline V gene data show CDR1 as SGHAT and CDR2 as FQDESV (reference sequence). Trimming stripped 5 bases from V and 2 bases from J, with 10 bases between. This CDR3 region has 13 residues. The CDR3, as DNA: TGTGCCAGCAGCCCAGAGAACCCCTACGAGCAGTACTTC. Encoded protein: CASSPENPYEQYF. Full variable domain (outside the CDR3, taken from reference TRBV11-1 and TRBJ2-7): EAEVAQSPRYKITEKSQAVAFWCDPISGHATLYWYRQILGQGPELLVQFQDESVVDDSQLPKDRFSAERLKGVDSTLKIQPAELGDSAMYLCASSPENPYEQYFGPGTRLTVT.

The chain is built from TRBV9 and TRBJ2-1, with 12 bases that match TRBD2. Losses at the gene ends were 4 bases for V and 7 bases for J; bases not matched to a gene: 9. CDR3 length equals 16 residues. Germline CDR1 SGDLS, CDR2 YYNGEE. The CDR3 DNA reads TGTGCCAGCAGCCCCCTAGCGGGAGGGCCTAGGAATGAGCAGTTCTTC. Translated: CASSPLAGGPRNEQFF.

At least ten counts were recorded for this clonotype. The gene calls are TRBV12-3 or TRBV12-4 and TRBJ1-6; the D gene is possibly TRBD1 (5 bases). CDR3 length: 15 residues. V lost 5 bases to trimming and J lost 10 bases, with 18 bases between them. CDR3 region: CASSLAPQSGSPLHF. In nucleotides, the CDR3 is TGTGCCAGCAGTCTCGCCCCCCAGTCAGGGTCACCCCTCCACTTT.

This clonotype was observed a handful of times. J is TRBJ1-4 and V is TRBV7-6; D might be TRBD1 (5 bases). The ends were cut back, 5 bases at V and 4 bases at J, with 8 bases in the middle. The CDR3 is 13 amino acids. Germline V CDR1 and CDR2: SGHVS, FNYEAQ. CDR3 in DNA: TGTGCCAGCAGCGGGGCCGTTAATGAAAAACTGTTTTTT. The encoded protein is CASSGAVNEKLFF.

In this sample, this clonotype turned up many times. This sequence joins TRBV28 and TRBJ2-3, with 7 bases fitting TRBD2. The V segment lost 7 bases and the J segment 6 bases; nucleotides outside the gene matches: 13. Germline V gene data show CDR1 as MDHEN and CDR2 as SYDVKM. The CDR3 length is 15 residues. CDR3 DNA sequence: TGTGCCAGCACCAGTGGGCGGGAGACGCGGGATACGCAGTATTTT. It specifies CASTSGRETRDTQYF.

The chain couples TRBV20-1 to TRBJ2-1; 7 positions agree with TRBD2. J was trimmed by 5 bases and V by 5 bases; bases with no gene match: 6. CDR1 is DFQATT, CDR2 SNEGSKA, per germline (reference sequence). The CDR3 runs 13 residues. This chain's CDR3 is CSAGAGLHNEQFF. In DNA form, the CDR3 reads TGCAGTGCTGGAGCGGGGTTACACAATGAGCAGTTCTTC.

The rearrangement uses TRBV5-5 and TRBJ1-6; TRBD1 matches at 8 bases. The ends lost 0 bases at V and 9 bases at J; junction bases unmatched: 5. The CDR3 totals 15 residues. Germline CDR1 and CDR2: SGHKS and YYEKEE (reference sequence). CDR3 sequence: CASSLGTGSASPLHF. The CDR3 DNA reads as TGTGCCAGCAGCTTGGGGACAGGGAGCGCTTCACCCCTCCACTTT.

This clonotype was recorded many times. Relative to the germline gene, one junction end is altered; a read error may explain this. The chain couples TRBV5-1 to TRBJ1-2; D ambiguous. CDR3 length: 13 residues. Per the germline V gene, CDR1 is SGHRS and CDR2 is YFSETQ. CDR3 sequence reads: CASSSTGNYGYTF. The CDR3 DNA sequence: TGTGCCAGCAGCTCAACGGGGAACTATGGCTACACCTTC.

This clonotype was counted ten times or more. The chain couples TRBV20-1 to TRBJ1-1; no reliable D call. The CDR3 is made up of 13 amino acids. The germline V gene encodes CDR1 DFQATT and CDR2 SNEGSKA (reference sequence). Trimming removed 2 bases from V and 0 bases from J, with 7 bases in between. The CDR3 DNA reads as TGCAGTGCTAGACTACGGTTGAACACTGAAGCTTTCTTT. Its protein product is CSARLRLNTEAFF.